This entry lists 14 T cell receptor beta chains sequenced from one sample in a study of T-cell reconstitution after alpha-beta-depleted transplantation in children. Broader study findings: It was newly produced T cells that mostly accounted for T-cell counts and diversity one year after transplant.

As it was prepared, the TCRbeta library received unique molecular identifiers. In TCRdb, the PCR reads were re-called with MiXCR into one record per CDR3 protein. In the table there are about 300,000 distinct CDR3 sequences, around 7.1% of which are singletons. These receptors' antigens are unknown. The sample consisted of peripheral blood, taken 360 days after TCRalphabeta/CD19-depleted stem cell transplant. These receptors were collected from a female patient aged 2-15 years who had a stem cell transplant for Fanconi anemia, so the T cells may come from the graft donor.

This clonotype was seen a few times. This chain links TRBV27 with TRBJ2-7, with TRBD2 matching over 7 bases. CDR1 and CDR2 (germline): MNHEY, SMNVEV (reference sequence). Trimming cost V 5 bases and J 0 bases; bases outside gene matches: 4. This CDR3 has 14 residues. CDR3 in DNA: TGTGCCAGCAGTCCTAGCGGATTCTCCTACGAGCAGTACTTC. Its translation: CASSPSGFSYEQYF.

This chain links TRBV10-3 with TRBJ2-6, with 12 positions matching TRBD1. This CDR3 is 17 amino acids long. The V gene end was trimmed by 6 bases and the J gene end by 4 bases; junction bases not matched to a gene: 7. Per the germline V gene, CDR1 is ENHRY and CDR2 is SYGVKD. CDR3 residues: CAIREGTGGTGANVLTF. In DNA form, the CDR3 reads TGTGCCATCAGGGAAGGGACAGGGGGCACCGGGGCCAACGTCCTGACTTTC.

This clonotype was observed many times. The chain employs TRBV29-1 and TRBJ2-1, with D uncertain. V was cut by 2 bases and J by 1 base, with 9 bases left in between. The CDR3 consists of 14 residues. CDR1 SQVTM and CDR2 ANQGSEA come from the germline V gene. The CDR3 DNA sequence: TGCAGCGTTGAAACCTTACTATCCTACAATGAGCAGTTCTTC. Protein: CSVETLLSYNEQFF.

This clonotype was detected ten times or more. This sequence joins TRBV12-5 and TRBJ2-7; D tentatively fits TRBD1 or TRBD2 (5 bases each). CDR3 length: 17 amino acids. V shed 5 bases and J shed 3 bases, with 23 bases lying between them. Germline V gene lookup returns CDR1 LGHNT and CDR2 FRNRAP. In DNA, the CDR3 is TGTGCTAGTGGTGCGTCAAACGGGACCATCCCCTTCTACGAGCAGTACTTC. Protein sequence: CASGASNGTIPFYEQYF. The full variable domain, rest sourced from reference TRBV12-5 and TRBJ2-7, is DARVTQTPRHKVTEMGQEVTMRCQPILGHNTVFWYRQTMMQGLELLAYFRNRAPLDDSGMPKDRFSAEMPDATLATLKIQPSEPRDSAVYFCASGASNGTIPFYEQYFGPGTRLTVT.

This chain joins TRBV27 and TRBJ2-3; D unclear. Germline V gene lookup returns CDR1 MNHEY and CDR2 SMNVEV (reference sequence). The CDR3 has 12 amino acids. The V gene lost 6 bases and the J gene lost 8 bases, with 12 bases spanning the gap. DNA for the CDR3: TGTGCCAGCAGCCATACAGCCGGTACGCAGTATTTT. Translating it yields CASSHTAGTQYF.

This clonotype was detected a few times. The CDR3, as DNA: TGTGCCAGCAGTTACGCAGGGATGAACACTGAAGCTTTCTTT. Its translation is CASSYAGMNTEAFF. The chain recombines TRBV6-5 with TRBJ1-1; a weak D match, TRBD1 (5 bases). The V gene's germline CDR1 is MNHEY and CDR2 SVGAGI. This CDR3 comprises 14 residues. V was cut by 2 bases and J by 0 bases, with 7 bases left in between.

The chain joins TRBV6-4 to TRBJ1-4, with a possible D match to TRBD1 (5 bases). Trimming took off 11 bases at V and 6 bases at J, with 34 bases between the two ends. Looked up from germline, CDR1 is MRHNA and CDR2 is SNTAGT. This CDR3 comprises 19 residues. DNA of the CDR3: TGTGCCCTCTGTTGGTCCATGGGCCAGGGTGCTCTTGGTGATGAAAAACTGTTTTTT. Protein product: CALCWSMGQGALGDEKLFF.

This clonotype has just a few counts. Written as DNA, the CDR3 is TGCAGTGCTAGAGATAGCGGGGGGGCAGGGGATGAGCAGTTCTTC. Its translation: CSARDSGGAGDEQFF. The chain is built from TRBV20-1 and TRBJ2-1; TRBD2 aligns across 11 bases. The CDR3 is 15 residues long. From germline, CDR1 is DFQATT and CDR2 SNEGSKA (reference sequence). J lost 8 bases, V lost 0 bases, and 6 bases had no gene match.

The chain employs TRBV20-1 and TRBJ2-5, with 10 bases aligning to TRBD2. Unmatched junction bases numbered 8, after V lost 5 bases and J lost 5 bases. CDR1 and CDR2 (germline): DFQATT, SNEGSKA (reference sequence). The CDR3 totals 14 residues. The CDR3 loop reads CSAWVSGGAETQYF. The CDR3 DNA reads TGCAGTGCTTGGGTCAGCGGGGGGGCCGAGACCCAGTACTTC.

This clonotype has ten or more counts. The rearrangement joins TRBV6-4 to TRBJ2-3; 8 bases line up with TRBD2. Per the germline V gene, CDR1 is MRHNA and CDR2 is SNTAGT. This CDR3 has 16 residues. V shed 4 bases, J shed 4 bases, and the junction held 10 bases outside the gene matches. The CDR3 DNA reads as TGTGCCAGCAGTGGCCAAAGCGGGGGACGGGCAGATACGCAGTATTTT. It codes for CASSGQSGGRADTQYF.

This clonotype was observed many times. The CDR3 region has the DNA TGTGCCAGCAGCTTTTACAGGGGGCAAGCCTACGAGCAGTACTTC. It encodes CASSFYRGQAYEQYF. The chain uses TRBV7-2 and TRBJ2-7; 9 nucleotides match TRBD1. The CDR3 spans 15 residues. CDR1 and CDR2 (germline): SGHTA, FQGNSA. J gave up 2 bases and V 3 bases, and 5 bases lay outside the gene matches.

The sample holds many counts of this clonotype. This sequence joins TRBV5-5 and TRBJ2-3; D is unclear. The CDR3 consists of 13 residues. V shed 4 bases and J shed 2 bases, with 8 bases lying between them. Germline V CDR1 and CDR2: SGHKS, YYEKEE (reference sequence). DNA for the CDR3: TGTGCCAGCAGCCCCTGGAACACAGATACGCAGTATTTT. This gives the protein CASSPWNTDTQYF.

This clonotype has just a few counts. J is TRBJ1-6 and V is TRBV28; tentatively, D is TRBD1 (5 bases). This CDR3 has 18 amino acids. Germline assignment: CDR1 MDHEN and CDR2 SYDVKM. Trimming stripped 5 bases from V and 0 bases from J, with 17 bases between. CDR3 in DNA: TGTGCCAGCAGTCTCCCCCCGGGACGGAGCTCCTATAATTCACCCCTCCACTTT. This sequence encodes CASSLPPGRSSYNSPLHF.

This clonotype was counted at least ten times. The V call is TRBV29-1, the J call TRBJ2-7; D gene ambiguous. The CDR3 length is 10 residues. Germline V gives CDR1 SQVTM, CDR2 ANQGSEA. V was shortened by 4 bases and J by 8 bases, with 9 bases between the two germline ends. CDR3 amino acids: CSVGVGKQYF. In DNA form, the CDR3 reads TGCAGCGTTGGAGTGGGGAAGCAGTACTTC.